This is a list of T cell receptor beta chains from one sample in a study of T cell repertoires in cytomegalovirus infection. For these TCRs, the target antigens are not known. TCRdb re-analysed the reads in MiXCR, keeping a single row per CDR3 protein. The table has about 770,000 distinct CDR3 sequences, just under 30% seen once. The material sequenced was cultured CD8+ T cells from PBMCs, taken from culture after CMV antigen stimulation. Receptor source: a human donor in good health (CMV status not recorded). Some clones in this sample may be carry-over from other donors' samples. The CDR3 runs from the conserved cysteine through the conserved F or W. D genes are given only for firm matches. The listing skips clone size in some rows; elsewhere it reads once, few, many or a size class.

cdr3_aa cdr3_nt v_call cdr3_length clone_size j_call d_call
CASSFTVETEAFF TGTGCCAGCAGTTTTACAGTAGAAACTGAAGCTTTCTTT TRBV12-3/TRBV12-4 13 - TRBJ1-1 -
CASSDIPSQETQYF TGTGCCAGCAGCGATATTCCCTCGCAAGAGACCCAGTACTTC TRBV14 14 - TRBJ2-5 -
CASSGISVGGTGELFF TGTGCCAGCAGCGGAATCTCCGTGGGAGGAACCGGGGAGCTGTTTTTT TRBV5-3 16 - TRBJ2-2 -
CASSFQGSTEAFF TGTGCCAGCAGCTTTCAGGGTTCCACTGAAGCTTTCTTT TRBV7-6 13 - TRBJ1-1 -
CASSSTGTSPLPRSYNEQFF TGTGCCAGCAGCTCAACCGGGACAAGTCCTCTCCCGCGCTCCTACAATGAGCAGTTCTTC TRBV7-9 20 - TRBJ2-1 -
CASSLDKRLAVHGTQYF TGTGCCAGCAGCTTAGATAAGCGGCTAGCGGTGCATGGTACGCAGTATTTT TRBV7-9 17 many TRBJ2-3 TRBD2
CASSGARSGYTF TGTGCCAGCAGTGGGGCGAGAAGCGGCTACACCTTC TRBV27 12 - TRBJ1-2 -
CASSPSYRGSQPQHF TGTGCCAGCAGCCCATCTTACAGGGGTAGCCAGCCCCAGCATTTT TRBV5-6 15 few TRBJ1-5 TRBD1
CASRGQGFYNEQFF TGTGCCAGCAGAGGACAGGGATTTTACAATGAGCAGTTCTTC TRBV7-9 14 few TRBJ2-1 TRBD1
CASRPGLAGGPDTQYF TGTGCCAGCAGACCCGGACTAGCGGGGGGGCCAGATACGCAGTATTTT TRBV9 16 few TRBJ2-3 TRBD2
CASGFDRENTGELFF TGTGCTAGTGGCTTCGACAGGGAGAACACCGGGGAGCTGTTTTTT TRBV12-5 15 few TRBJ2-2 TRBD1
CASSVRDRTYNEQFF TGCGCCAGCAGCGTGAGGGACAGGACCTACAATGAGCAGTTCTTC TRBV5-1 15 many TRBJ2-1 TRBD1
CASSQDGTAGTDTQYF TGCGCCAGCAGCCAGGATGGGACGGCGGGCACAGATACGCAGTATTTT TRBV4-1 16 once TRBJ2-3 -
CASSPGQGFLGYTF TGTGCCAGCAGTCCGGGACAGGGGTTTTTGGGCTACACCTTC TRBV27 14 - TRBJ1-2 TRBD1
CASSRQKGILGYTF TGTGCCAGCAGCCGTCAGAAGGGGATCTTAGGCTACACCTTC TRBV6-1 14 - TRBJ1-2 -
CSVEVRDRGDYGYTF TGCAGCGTTGAAGTCCGGGACAGGGGGGACTATGGCTACACCTTC TRBV29-1 15 - TRBJ1-2 TRBD1
CASSREGCAYNSPLHF TGCGCCAGCAGTCGGGAGGGATGCGCCTATAATTCACCCCTTCACTTT TRBV23-1 16 - TRBJ1-6 -
CASRLYAGQLNEKLFF TGTGCCAGCAGACTATACGCGGGACAGCTTAATGAAAAACTGTTTTTT TRBV27 16 many TRBJ1-4 TRBD1
CASSFGTGGQETQYF TGTGCCAGCAGCTTCGGGACAGGGGGCCAAGAGACCCAGTACTTC TRBV7-6 15 - TRBJ2-5 TRBD1
CASSNIRTEAFF TGTGCCAGCAGTAACATTAGGACTGAAGCTTTCTTT TRBV12-3/TRBV12-4 12 many TRBJ1-1 -
CASSEFYRSSYEQYF TGTGCCAGCAGTGAATTCTACAGAAGCTCCTACGAGCAGTACTTC TRBV6-1 15 - TRBJ2-7 -
CASLAGGYNEQFF TGTGCCAGTCTAGCGGGGGGCTACAATGAGCAGTTCTTC TRBV5-6 13 - TRBJ2-1 TRBD2
CASSYGAGGTYNEQFF TGTGCCAGCAGTTACGGTGCGGGGGGAACCTACAATGAGCAGTTCTTC TRBV6-5 16 few TRBJ2-1 TRBD2
CASSLVGGEAYGYTF TGTGCCAGCAGCTTAGTAGGGGGCGAGGCCTATGGCTACACCTTC TRBV7-9 15 few TRBJ1-2 TRBD1
CASSSPPSETQYF TGTGCCAGCAGTTCCCCCCCCTCCGAGACCCAGTACTTC TRBV12-3/TRBV12-4 13 - TRBJ2-5 -
CASSLELRPSGEETQYF TGTGCCAGCAGCTTAGAGCTCCGTCCCTCGGGAGAAGAGACCCAGTACTTC TRBV7-9 17 few TRBJ2-5 -
CASSLSDGDTGELFF TGTGCCAGCAGTTTATCGGACGGGGACACCGGGGAGCTGTTTTTT TRBV27 15 - TRBJ2-2 -
CASSKLANAGELFF TGTGCCAGCAGCAAACTAGCAAATGCCGGGGAGCTGTTTTTT TRBV7-9 14 few TRBJ2-2 -
CASSRGHGNEKLFF TGTGCCAGCAGCAGGGGTCATGGTAATGAAAAACTGTTTTTT TRBV7-6 14 many TRBJ1-4 -
CASSIRPPRDRDQSNQPQHF TGTGCCAGTAGTATACGTCCCCCCCGGGACAGGGACCAAAGCAATCAGCCCCAGCATTTT TRBV19 20 - TRBJ1-5 TRBD1
CAAGGGYNEQFF TGTGCCGCGGGGGGAGGGTACAATGAGCAGTTCTTC TRBV27 12 - TRBJ2-1 TRBD2
CASSLEQVGNTEAFF TGCGCCAGCAGCTTGGAACAAGTAGGGAACACTGAAGCTTTCTTT TRBV5-1 15 few TRBJ1-1 -
CAIWTYRDRDQPQHF TGTGCCATCTGGACATACCGGGACAGGGATCAGCCCCAGCATTTT TRBV10-3 15 many TRBJ1-5 TRBD1
CASSPTHGDLNYGYTF TGTGCCAGCAGCCCCACCCACGGGGACCTAAACTATGGCTACACCTTC TRBV7-9 16 once TRBJ1-2 -
CASSLVLAGDTQYF TGTGCCAGCAGTTTAGTTCTAGCGGGGGATACGCAGTATTTT TRBV27 14 - TRBJ2-3 TRBD2
CASSSTLAGATGELFF TGTGCCAGCAGCTCAACACTAGCGGGGGCCACCGGGGAGCTGTTTTTT TRBV7-8 16 - TRBJ2-2 TRBD2
CASSERSPDEQYF TGCGCCAGCAGTGAGAGATCTCCGGATGAGCAGTACTTC TRBV10-2 13 few TRBJ2-7 -
CASSEVAGLLDTQYF TGTGCCAGCAGTGAGGTAGCGGGGTTACTCGATACGCAGTATTTT TRBV2 15 - TRBJ2-3 TRBD2
CASSRTEYYGYTF TGTGCCAGCAGCCGGACAGAGTACTATGGCTACACCTTC TRBV7-9 13 - TRBJ1-2 -
CSVVDGNTEAFF TGCAGCGTTGTGGATGGGAACACTGAAGCTTTCTTT TRBV29-1 12 few TRBJ1-1 -
CATRPQGPVTDTQYF TGTGCCACCCGCCCCCAGGGGCCGGTCACAGATACGCAGTATTTT TRBV7-9 15 - TRBJ2-3 -
CHLTLNTEAFF TGTCACCTGACACTGAACACTGAAGCTTTCTTT TRBV2 11 few TRBJ1-1 -
CASSVHFGSSYNEQFF - TRBV5-5 16 - TRBJ2-1 -
CASSQGPSGVLTF TGTGCCAGCAGCCAAGGACCCTCGGGTGTCCTGACTTTC TRBV7-9 13 few TRBJ2-6 -
CASGSGAPLAYEQYF TGTGCCAGCGGTAGTGGGGCACCTCTAGCCTACGAGCAGTACTTC TRBV7-8 15 many TRBJ2-7 -
CASSFTSGGVDEQYF TGTGCCAGCAGCTTCACTAGCGGGGGGGTGGACGAGCAGTACTTC TRBV7-2 15 many TRBJ2-7 TRBD2
CASRITGFDLYEQYF TGTGCCAGCAGAATCACAGGGTTTGATCTCTACGAGCAGTACTTC TRBV6-6 15 few TRBJ2-7 -
CASSDGTVATNEKLFF TGTGCCAGCAGTGATGGAACGGTTGCAACTAATGAAAAACTGTTTTTT TRBV2 16 - TRBJ1-4 -
CASSWTSALPDTQYF TGTGCCAGCAGTTGGACTAGCGCCCTTCCAGATACGCAGTATTTT TRBV12-3/TRBV12-4 15 - TRBJ2-3 TRBD2
CASSLGDRLLEQFF TGTGCCAGCAGCTTAGGGGACAGGCTCTTGGAGCAGTTCTTC TRBV7-9 14 few TRBJ2-1 TRBD1
CSVEERQGYGYTF TGCAGCGTTGAGGAAAGACAGGGGTACGGCTACACCTTC TRBV29-1 13 - TRBJ1-2 TRBD1
CASTGGEGAFF TGTGCCAGCACGGGGGGGGAGGGAGCTTTCTTT TRBV2 11 few TRBJ1-1 -